Sequencing of this T cell receptor (beta chain) was carried out in a study of OX40 agonist ivuxolimab in advanced cancers. Broadly, across the study: Ivuxolimab was an agonistic, fully human IgG2 monoclonal antibody directed against OX40 (CD134), a costimulatory receptor. Partial responses occurred in three dose-escalation patients: two with cutaneous melanoma and one with hepatocellular carcinoma. The purpose of peripheral TCRbeta sequencing was to test whether ivuxolimab changed TCR sequence diversity and led to clonal T-cell expansion. Of the roughly 54 dose-escalation patients, hepatocellular carcinoma was present in roughly 19, melanoma in roughly 15, renal cell carcinoma in 9 and head and neck cancer in 9. In the dose-escalation cohort, 65% to 90% of patients were male, and the mean age was approximately 64 years, with a range of 23 to 79. Intravenous ivuxolimab was administered to patients every 2 weeks at six dose levels: 0.01, 0.1, 0.3, 1.5, 3 and 10 mg/kg. Prior anti-PD-1, anti-PD-L1 or anti-CTLA-4 therapy was permitted, and checkpoint inhibitors had been received by about 36% of dose-escalation patients. The paper covers the monotherapy dose-escalation part of the phase I ivuxolimab trial, which included N ≈ 50 patients.

The germline V gene supplies CDR1 SGHAT and CDR2 FQNNGV. The trim is 5 bases for V and 2 bases for J, with a gap of 10 bases between the germline ends. From its cysteine to its phenylalanine, the CDR3 spans 13 amino acids. Of all the DNA, just the CDR3 is kept, 39 bases in frame from base 1. For sequencing of the TCRbeta CDR3 region, genomic DNA was extracted from the sorted cells. TCRbeta CDR3 regions were sequenced using the immunoSEQ Assay. In TCRdb, the immuneACCESS table is reduced to in-frame sequences with V and J assigned. These tables do not hold every clone; where another copy was compared, an unresolved V gene accounts for under half, and the others remain unexplained. Here the sample has tens of thousands of clones; around nine tenths occur a single time. Of the sample, roughly 0.99% is held by the ten largest clones. Comments on this clone: There is no known antigen for this receptor. No base-level quality is on record; no much larger clone is a single base apart.

Overall study results and their limits: After ivuxolimab, expanded clones were on average more numerous among CD8+ T cells than among CD4+ T cells. The antigen specificity of the clonally expanded peripheral T cells was not determined. In partial responders in the 0.1-3.0 mg/kg groups, normalized peripheral clonal expansion was found to be among the lowest, especially among CD8+ T cells. At doses of 0.1 to 3.0 mg/kg, clonal expansion of both CD4+ and CD8+ blood T cells was observed from baseline to week 6. Low levels of normalized T-cell clonal expansion were also seen in some patients who did not respond.

Patients with a history of autoimmune disease or receiving systemic immunosuppression were excluded from the trial. Peripheral blood for TCR sequencing was collected from all dose cohorts at baseline, on cycle 4 day 1, and on cycle 7 day 1. Samples came from an open-label, multicenter, first-in-human phase I dose-escalation trial of ivuxolimab. Adults with locally advanced or metastatic melanoma, renal cell carcinoma, hepatocellular carcinoma or head and neck squamous cell carcinoma were enrolled in the trial. Before TCR sequencing, CD4+ T cells and CD8+ T cells were sorted from peripheral blood as separate populations.

This chain is built from TRBV11-2 and TRBJ2-7; tentative D gene TRBD2, with 6 bases matching. This specimen was CD4+ or CD8+ T cells sorted from blood, taken in a trial of the OX40 agonist ivuxolimab. The sequence derives from an adult with an advanced solid tumor such as melanoma, head and neck, liver or kidney cancer. The DNA sequence is given as TGTGCCAGCAGCAGCCGGGGGACCTACGAGCAGTACTTC. It translates to CASSSRGTYEQYF.